This TCR beta chain stems from a study of cytomegalovirus exposure and HLA in healthy donors. The CDR3 has 16 residues. Germline CDR1 reads SGHVS; CDR2 reads FQNEAQ. V lost 7 bases to trimming and J lost 4 bases, with 19 bases between them. The PCR used 60 Vbeta and 13 Jbeta primers. Sequenced by immunoSEQ multiplex PCR; TCRdb stores in-frame clones only, minus some. Of about 130,000 clones listed, roughly 80% are singletons. The sequence was obtained from a boy younger than 18 in good health and CMV-seronegative. The sequenced sample consisted of PBMCs. V is TRBV7-8 and J is TRBJ2-2; D may be TRBD2 (5 bases). The CDR3 protein is CASTIREGLRTGELFF. CDR3 coding DNA: TGTGCCAGCACCATCCGGGAAGGGTTGCGCACCGGGGAGCTGTTTTTT.